This T cell receptor beta chain is from a study of blood T cell repertoires in COVID-19. The overall study: T cells, B-cell-depleted T cells, or PBMCs provided the cDNA or gDNA that served as material.

TCRdb's table, derived via immunoSEQ multiplex PCR, lists solely in-frame clones and lacks some. The data hold about 140,000 clones, with around nine tenths observed a single time. The sample holds a few counts of this clone. V was pared by 1 base and J by 5 bases, with 4 bases of the junction left unmatched. The CDR3 runs 14 residues. Germline assignment: CDR1 GTSNPN and CDR2 SVGIG (reference sequence). Sequencing used peripheral blood. The TCR originated in an older woman with acute or convalescent COVID-19. This chain uses TRBV30 with TRBJ1-5; 8 positions match TRBD1. As DNA, the CDR3 is TGTGCCTGGAGTGAAGGACAGGGCGATCAGCCCCAGCATTTT. Translated, it gives CAWSEGQGDQPQHF.